These T cell receptor beta chains were read from a single sample in a study of T-cell memory formation after mild COVID-19. TCRdb redid the calling of the 5' RACE reads with MiXCR, one entry per CDR3 protein. Of around 370,000 distinct CDR3 sequences listed, 20% to 25% are singletons. The material sequenced was PBMCs or a T cell subset sorted from them (not recorded which). The receptors were gathered from an adult woman who had mild COVID-19 (a few samples of this study predate the infection). Cell type and time point are not known. Both conserved end residues are part of each CDR3. A D gene is named only where the DNA matches it firmly. Not all rows give a size; the values are once, few, many and, for expanded clones, a class.

v_gene: TRBV3-1; j_gene: TRBJ1-2; d_gene: .; abundance: few; CDR3aa: CASARGRHGYTF; CDR3nt: TGTGCCAGCGCCAGGGGCAGACATGGCTACACCTTC
v_gene: TRBV15; j_gene: TRBJ1-3; d_gene: .; abundance: .; CDR3aa: CATSRSGFGNTIYF; CDR3nt: TGTGCCACCAGCAGATCTGGCTTTGGAAACACCATATATTTT
v_gene: TRBV12-5; j_gene: TRBJ2-7; d_gene: .; abundance: few; CDR3aa: CASGSGGGYYEQYF; CDR3nt: TGTGCTAGTGGTTCCGGTGGAGGGTACTACGAGCAGTACTTC
v_gene: TRBV5-1; j_gene: TRBJ2-3; d_gene: .; abundance: few; CDR3aa: CASSRLGVSTDTQYF; CDR3nt: TGCGCCAGCAGCCGGCTGGGTGTTAGCACAGATACGCAGTATTTT
v_gene: TRBV12-3/TRBV12-4; j_gene: TRBJ2-3; d_gene: TRBD2; abundance: few; CDR3aa: CATQPAGGATDTQYF; CDR3nt: TGTGCCACCCAACCGGCGGGGGGGGCGACAGATACGCAGTATTTT
v_gene: TRBV6-5; j_gene: TRBJ1-1; d_gene: .; abundance: .; CDR3aa: CASSYGRKSPSAFF; CDR3nt: TGTGCCAGCAGTTATGGACGCAAGTCCCCCTCGGCTTTCTTT
v_gene: TRBV4-3; j_gene: TRBJ2-5; d_gene: .; abundance: .; CDR3aa: CASSQDFAGEETQYF; CDR3nt: TGCGCCAGCAGCCAAGATTTCGCAGGGGAAGAGACCCAGTACTTC
v_gene: TRBV4-3; j_gene: TRBJ1-4; d_gene: .; abundance: .; CDR3aa: CASSQGSWATNEKLFF; CDR3nt: TGCGCCAGCAGCCAGGGGTCGTGGGCAACTAATGAAAAACTGTTTTTT
v_gene: TRBV20-1; j_gene: TRBJ2-3; d_gene: TRBD1; abundance: .; CDR3aa: CSAKRTGGETDTQYF; CDR3nt: TGCAGTGCTAAGCGGACAGGGGGCGAAACAGATACGCAGTATTTT
v_gene: TRBV7-9; j_gene: TRBJ2-7; d_gene: .; abundance: few; CDR3aa: CASTPQGGLNEQYF; CDR3nt: TGTGCCAGCACCCCCCAAGGCGGGTTGAACGAGCAGTACTTC
v_gene: TRBV3-1; j_gene: TRBJ2-7; d_gene: .; abundance: .; CDR3aa: CASSQGAGNEQYF; CDR3nt: TGTGCCAGCAGCCAGGGGGCTGGGAACGAGCAGTACTTC
v_gene: TRBV6-1; j_gene: TRBJ1-4; d_gene: .; abundance: .; CDR3aa: CASSARGGGLVEKLFF; CDR3nt: TGTGCCAGCAGTGCCCGGGGTGGCGGGCTAGTTGAAAAACTGTTTTTT
v_gene: TRBV5-1; j_gene: TRBJ2-7; d_gene: .; abundance: .; CDR3aa: CASSFRDNYEQYF; CDR3nt: TGCGCCAGCAGCTTCAGGGATAACTACGAGCAGTACTTC